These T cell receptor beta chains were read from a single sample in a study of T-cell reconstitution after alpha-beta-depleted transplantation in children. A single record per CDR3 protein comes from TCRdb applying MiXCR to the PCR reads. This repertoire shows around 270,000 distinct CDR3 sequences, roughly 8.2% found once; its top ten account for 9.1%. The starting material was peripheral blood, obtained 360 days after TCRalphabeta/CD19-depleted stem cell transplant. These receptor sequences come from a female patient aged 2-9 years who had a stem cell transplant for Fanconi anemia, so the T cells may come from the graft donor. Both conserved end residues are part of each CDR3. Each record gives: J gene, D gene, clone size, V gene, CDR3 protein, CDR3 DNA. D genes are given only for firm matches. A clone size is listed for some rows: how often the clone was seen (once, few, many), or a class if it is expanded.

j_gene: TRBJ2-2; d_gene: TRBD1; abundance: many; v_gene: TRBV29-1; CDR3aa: CSVETGGYAGELFF; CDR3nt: TGCAGCGTTGAGACAGGGGGTTACGCCGGGGAGCTGTTTTTT
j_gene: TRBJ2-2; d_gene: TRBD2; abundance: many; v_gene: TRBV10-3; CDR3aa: CATGLAGANTGELFF; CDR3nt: TGTGCCACCGGACTAGCGGGGGCGAACACCGGGGAGCTGTTTTTT
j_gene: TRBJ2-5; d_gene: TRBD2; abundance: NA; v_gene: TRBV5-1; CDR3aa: CASSLVGTLAGRETQYF; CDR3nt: TGCGCCAGCAGCTTGGTAGGGACCTTAGCGGGACGGGAGACCCAGTACTTC
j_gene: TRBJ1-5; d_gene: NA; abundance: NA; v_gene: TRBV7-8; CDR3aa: CASSHGTELWGQPQHF; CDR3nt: TGTGCCAGCAGCCACGGGACGGAGCTCTGGGGTCAGCCCCAGCATTTT
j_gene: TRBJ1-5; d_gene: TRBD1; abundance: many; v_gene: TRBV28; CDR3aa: CASSWEQGNQPQHF; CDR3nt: TGTGCCAGCAGTTGGGAACAGGGGAACCAGCCCCAGCATTTT
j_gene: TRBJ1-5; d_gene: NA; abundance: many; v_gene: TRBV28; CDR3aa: CASSLIGSQHF; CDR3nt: TGTGCCAGCAGTTTAATCGGCTCCCAGCATTTT
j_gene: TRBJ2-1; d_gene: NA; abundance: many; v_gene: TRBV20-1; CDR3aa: CSAILLGRGDHNEQFF; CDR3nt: TGCAGTGCTATTCTACTAGGTAGGGGGGACCACAATGAGCAGTTCTTC
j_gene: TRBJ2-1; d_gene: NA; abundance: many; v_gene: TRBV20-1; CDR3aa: CSASWGAVAYNEQFF; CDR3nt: TGCAGTGCTAGTTGGGGGGCGGTGGCTTACAATGAGCAGTTCTTC
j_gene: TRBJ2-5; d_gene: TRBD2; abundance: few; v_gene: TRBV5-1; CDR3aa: CASTSGGASETQYF; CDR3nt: TGCGCCAGTACTAGCGGGGGGGCCTCGGAGACCCAGTACTTC
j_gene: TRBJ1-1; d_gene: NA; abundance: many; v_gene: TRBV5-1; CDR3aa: CASSLGMNTEAFF; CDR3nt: TGTGCCAGCAGTTTGGGTATGAACACTGAAGCTTTCTTT
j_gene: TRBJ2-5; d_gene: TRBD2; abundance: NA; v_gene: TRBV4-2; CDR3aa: CASSRTSGRETQYF; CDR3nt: TGTGCCAGCAGCCGGACTAGCGGGAGAGAGACCCAGTACTTC
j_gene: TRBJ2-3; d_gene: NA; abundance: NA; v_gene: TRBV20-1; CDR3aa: CSARGGVRGLSTDTQYF; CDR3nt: TGCAGTGCTAGAGGCGGGGTACGGGGACTTAGCACAGATACGCAGTATTTT
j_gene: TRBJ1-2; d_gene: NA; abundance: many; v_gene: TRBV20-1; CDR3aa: CSARSTGNYGYTF; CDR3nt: TGCAGTGCTAGATCCACAGGGAACTATGGCTACACCTTC
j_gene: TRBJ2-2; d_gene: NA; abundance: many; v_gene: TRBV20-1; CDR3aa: CSAAQGKSAGELFF; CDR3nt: TGCAGTGCCGCCCAAGGGAAGTCGGCCGGGGAGCTGTTTTTT
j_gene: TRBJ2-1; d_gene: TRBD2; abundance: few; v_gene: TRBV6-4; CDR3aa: CASSPDGTSGGALSYIAKQFF; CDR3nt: TGTGCCAGCAGTCCCGACGGGACTAGCGGGGGGGCCCTCTCCTATATAGCAAAGCAGTTCTTC
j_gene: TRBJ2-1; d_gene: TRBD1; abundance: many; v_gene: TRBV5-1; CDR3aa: CASSRQDRGQGNEQFF; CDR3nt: TGCGCCAGCAGCAGACAGGACAGGGGGCAAGGCAATGAGCAGTTCTTC
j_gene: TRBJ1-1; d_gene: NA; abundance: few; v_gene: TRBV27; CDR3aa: CASSPRGRAYTEAFF; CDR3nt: TGTGCCAGCAGCCCTCGGGGGCGCGCTTACACTGAAGCTTTCTTT
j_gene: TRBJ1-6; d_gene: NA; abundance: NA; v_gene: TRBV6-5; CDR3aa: CASSYGPGDGSPLHF; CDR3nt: TGTGCCAGCAGTTACGGGCCAGGGGATGGATCACCCCTCCACTTT
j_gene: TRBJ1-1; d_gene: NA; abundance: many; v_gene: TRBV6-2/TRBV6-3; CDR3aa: CASRPGSTEAFF; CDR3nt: TGTGCCAGCAGGCCAGGGTCCACTGAAGCTTTCTTT
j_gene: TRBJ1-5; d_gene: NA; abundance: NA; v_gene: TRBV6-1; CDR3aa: CASSRTVDQPQHF; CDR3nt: TGTGCCAGCAGCCGGACGGTCGATCAGCCCCAGCATTTT
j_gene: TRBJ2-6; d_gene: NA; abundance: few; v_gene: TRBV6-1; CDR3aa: CASSAPGRSGANVLTF; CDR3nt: TGTGCCAGCAGTGCTCCAGGGCGGTCTGGGGCCAACGTCCTGACTTTC
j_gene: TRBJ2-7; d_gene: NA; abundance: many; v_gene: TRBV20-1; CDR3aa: CSAEDSYVHEQYF; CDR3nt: TGCAGTGCAGAGGACAGTTACGTCCACGAGCAGTACTTC
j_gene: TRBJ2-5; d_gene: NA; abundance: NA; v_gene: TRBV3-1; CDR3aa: CATSQDSGLGGPLETQYF; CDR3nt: TGTGCCACCAGCCAAGATTCAGGTTTGGGGGGTCCATTGGAGACCCAGTACTTC
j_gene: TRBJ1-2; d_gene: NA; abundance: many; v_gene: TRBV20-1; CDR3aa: CSAFGSNLYGYTF; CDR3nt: TGCAGTGCTTTCGGAAGTAACCTCTATGGCTACACCTTC
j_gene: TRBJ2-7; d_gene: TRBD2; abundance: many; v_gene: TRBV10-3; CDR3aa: CAIGRPGTSGRTYEQYF; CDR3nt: TGTGCCATCGGACGCCCTGGGACTAGCGGGAGGACCTACGAGCAGTACTTC
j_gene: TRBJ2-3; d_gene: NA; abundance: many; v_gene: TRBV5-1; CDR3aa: CASSLGSPADTQYF; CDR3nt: TGCGCCAGCAGCCTGGGGTCGCCGGCAGATACGCAGTATTTT
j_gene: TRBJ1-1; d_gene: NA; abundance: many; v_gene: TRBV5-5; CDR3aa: CASSRQGTEAFF; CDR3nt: TGTGCCAGCAGCCGACAAGGGACTGAAGCTTTCTTT
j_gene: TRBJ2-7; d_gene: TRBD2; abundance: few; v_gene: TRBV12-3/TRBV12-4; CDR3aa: CASSLGTRAYEQYF; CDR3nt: TGTGCCAGCAGTTTAGGGACTAGAGCCTACGAGCAGTACTTC
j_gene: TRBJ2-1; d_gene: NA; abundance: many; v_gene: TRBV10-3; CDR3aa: CAITGHASSYNEQFF; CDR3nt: TGTGCCATCACTGGGCACGCGAGCTCCTACAATGAGCAGTTCTTC
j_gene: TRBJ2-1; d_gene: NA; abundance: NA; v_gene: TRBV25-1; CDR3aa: CASSESYPVRSEQFF; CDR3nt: TGTGCCAGCAGTGAATCGTATCCGGTGAGGAGTGAGCAGTTCTTC
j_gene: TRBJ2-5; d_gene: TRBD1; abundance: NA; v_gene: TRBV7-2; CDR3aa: CASSSGTVRETQYF; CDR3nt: TGTGCCAGCAGCTCCGGGACAGTGCGGGAGACCCAGTACTTC
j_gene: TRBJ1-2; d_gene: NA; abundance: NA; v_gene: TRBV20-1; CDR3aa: CSAVTGLSYTF; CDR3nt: TGCAGTGCTGTGACAGGTTTAAGCTACACCTTC
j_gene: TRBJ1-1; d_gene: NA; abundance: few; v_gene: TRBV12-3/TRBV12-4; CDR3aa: CASSPISYIHTEAFF; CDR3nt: TGTGCCAGCAGCCCTATCAGTTACATCCACACTGAAGCTTTCTTT
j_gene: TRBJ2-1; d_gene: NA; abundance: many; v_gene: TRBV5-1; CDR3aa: CASSLGGEYNEQFF; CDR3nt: TGCGCCAGCAGCTTGGGTGGTGAATACAATGAGCAGTTCTTC
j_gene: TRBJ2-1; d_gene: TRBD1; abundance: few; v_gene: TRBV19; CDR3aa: CASSMRDRYNEQFF; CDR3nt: TGTGCCAGTAGTATGAGGGACAGATACAATGAGCAGTTCTTC
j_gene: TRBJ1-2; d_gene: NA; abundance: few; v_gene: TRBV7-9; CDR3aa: CASSSLRGELSYTF; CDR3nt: TGTGCCAGCAGCAGCCTTCGAGGCGAGCTAAGCTACACCTTC
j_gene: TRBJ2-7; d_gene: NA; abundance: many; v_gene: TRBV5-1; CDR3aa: CASSLDRPAYEQYF; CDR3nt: TGCGCCAGCAGCTTGGACAGGCCCGCCTACGAGCAGTACTTC
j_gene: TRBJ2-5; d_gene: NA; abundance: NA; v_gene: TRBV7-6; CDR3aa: CASSPPSWGSQETQYF; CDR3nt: TGTGCCAGCAGCCCACCCTCTTGGGGCAGCCAAGAGACCCAGTACTTC
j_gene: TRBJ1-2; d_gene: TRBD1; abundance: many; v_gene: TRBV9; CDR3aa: CASSVAPGQVFYGYTF; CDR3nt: TGTGCCAGCAGCGTAGCTCCTGGACAGGTCTTCTATGGCTACACCTTC
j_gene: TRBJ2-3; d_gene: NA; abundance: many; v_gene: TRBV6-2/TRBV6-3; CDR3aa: CASSYGHVGDTDTQYF; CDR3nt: TGTGCCAGCAGTTACGGACACGTAGGGGACACAGATACGCAGTATTTT
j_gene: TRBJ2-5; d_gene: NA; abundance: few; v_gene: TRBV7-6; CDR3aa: CASSFPQTLQETQYF; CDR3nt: TGTGCCAGCAGCTTCCCGCAGACACTCCAAGAGACCCAGTACTTC
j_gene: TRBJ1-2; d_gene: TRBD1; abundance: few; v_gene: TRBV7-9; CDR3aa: CASSLARDRVNYGYTF; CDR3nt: TGTGCCAGCAGCTTAGCCCGGGACAGGGTTAACTATGGCTACACCTTC
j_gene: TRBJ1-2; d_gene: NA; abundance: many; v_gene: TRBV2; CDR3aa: CASSSLSNNYGYTF; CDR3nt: TGTGCCAGCAGTAGCCTGTCTAATAACTATGGCTACACCTTC
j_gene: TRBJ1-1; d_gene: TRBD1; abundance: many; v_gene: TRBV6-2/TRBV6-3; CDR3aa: CASSYDRGFEAFF; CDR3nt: TGTGCCAGCAGTTACGACAGGGGGTTTGAAGCTTTCTTT
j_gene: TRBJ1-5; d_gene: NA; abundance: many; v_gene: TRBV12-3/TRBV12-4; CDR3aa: CASSLIRQRGQPQHF; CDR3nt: TGTGCCAGCAGTTTGATCCGCCAGCGAGGCCAGCCCCAGCATTTT
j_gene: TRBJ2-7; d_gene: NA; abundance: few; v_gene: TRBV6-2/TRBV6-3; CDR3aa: CASSYSGTPEQYF; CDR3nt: TGTGCCAGCAGTTACTCCGGGACCCCCGAGCAGTACTTC
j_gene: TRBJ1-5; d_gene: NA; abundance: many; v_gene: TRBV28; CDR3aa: CASSYDKRRHYSNQPQHF; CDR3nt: TGTGCCAGCAGTTACGACAAACGAAGACATTATAGCAATCAGCCCCAGCATTTT
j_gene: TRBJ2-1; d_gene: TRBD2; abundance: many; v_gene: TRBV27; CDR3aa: CASSVSGGAYNEQFF; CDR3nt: TGTGCCAGCAGTGTGAGCGGGGGGGCCTACAATGAGCAGTTCTTC
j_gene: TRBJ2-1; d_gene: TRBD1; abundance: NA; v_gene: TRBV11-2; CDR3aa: CASSLRGTGRHNEQFF; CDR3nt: TGTGCCAGCAGCTTAAGGGGGACAGGGCGACACAATGAGCAGTTCTTC
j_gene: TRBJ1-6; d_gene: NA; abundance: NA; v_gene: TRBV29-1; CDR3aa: CSVAEVVGSPLHF; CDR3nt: TGCAGCGTTGCGGAGGTAGTAGGTTCACCCCTCCACTTT
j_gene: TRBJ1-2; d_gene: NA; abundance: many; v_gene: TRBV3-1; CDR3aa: CASSQQGGYGYTF; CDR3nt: TGTGCCAGCAGCCAACAGGGCGGGTATGGCTACACCTTC
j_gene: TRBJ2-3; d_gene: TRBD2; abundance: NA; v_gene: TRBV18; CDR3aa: CASSGLADTDTQYF; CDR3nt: TGTGCCAGCTCAGGACTAGCGGACACAGATACGCAGTATTTT
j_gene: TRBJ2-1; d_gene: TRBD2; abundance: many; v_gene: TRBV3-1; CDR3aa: CASREGLAGYNEQFF; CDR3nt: TGTGCCAGCAGAGAGGGACTAGCGGGGTACAATGAGCAGTTCTTC
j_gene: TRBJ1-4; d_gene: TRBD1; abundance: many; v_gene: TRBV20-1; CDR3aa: CSARTGNEKLFF; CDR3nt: TGCAGTGCTAGGACAGGGAATGAAAAACTGTTTTTT
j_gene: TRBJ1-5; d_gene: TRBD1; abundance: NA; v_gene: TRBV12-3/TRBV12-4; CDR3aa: CASSLEGTGYNQPQHF; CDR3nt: TGTGCCAGCAGTTTAGAAGGGACAGGGTACAATCAGCCCCAGCATTTT
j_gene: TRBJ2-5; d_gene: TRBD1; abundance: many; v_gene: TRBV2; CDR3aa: CASRPDRVRSRETQYF; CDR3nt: TGTGCCAGCAGACCCGACAGGGTACGAAGTCGGGAGACCCAGTACTTC
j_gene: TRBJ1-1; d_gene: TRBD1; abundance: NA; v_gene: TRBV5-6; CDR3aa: CASSWDRTAEAFF; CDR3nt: TGTGCCAGCAGCTGGGACAGGACGGCTGAAGCTTTCTTT